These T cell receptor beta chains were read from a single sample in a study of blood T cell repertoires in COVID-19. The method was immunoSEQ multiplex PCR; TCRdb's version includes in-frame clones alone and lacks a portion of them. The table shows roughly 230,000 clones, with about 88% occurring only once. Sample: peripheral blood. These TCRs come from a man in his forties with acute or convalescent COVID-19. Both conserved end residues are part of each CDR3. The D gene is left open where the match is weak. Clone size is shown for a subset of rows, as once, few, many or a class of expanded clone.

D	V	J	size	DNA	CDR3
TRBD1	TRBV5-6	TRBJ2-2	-	TGTGCCAGCAGCTGGGACAGGGGGCTCGGCGGGGAGCTGTTTTTT	CASSWDRGLGGELFF
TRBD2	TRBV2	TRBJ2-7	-	TGTGCCAGCAGTGAAAGGGAACTAGCGTACTCCTACGAGCAGTACTTC	CASSERELAYSYEQYF
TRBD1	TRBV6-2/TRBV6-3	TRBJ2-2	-	TGTGCCAGCAGTTACGCACCAGGACAGGAAGGGGGTAACACCGGGGAGCTGTTTTTT	CASSYAPGQEGGNTGELFF
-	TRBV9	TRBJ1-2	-	TGTGCCAGCAGCCCAGAGATTGGAGGGAGCTATGGCTACACCTTC	CASSPEIGGSYGYTF
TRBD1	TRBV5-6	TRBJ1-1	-	TGTGCCAGCAGCTTTACGGACAGGGCGAACACTGAAGCTTTCTTT	CASSFTDRANTEAFF
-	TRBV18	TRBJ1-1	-	TGTGCCAGCTCACCACCCGAACAGGTGAACACTGAAGCTTTCTTT	CASSPPEQVNTEAFF
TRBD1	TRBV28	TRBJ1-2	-	TGTGCCAGTAGCACGCTTGGCCAGGGGGCTGGTGGCTACACCTTC	CASSTLGQGAGGYTF
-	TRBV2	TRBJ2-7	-	TGTGCCAGCAGTGCATACGAGCAGTACTTC	CASSAYEQYF
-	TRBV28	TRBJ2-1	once	TGTGCCAGCAGCTATAGGACAAGGCGGTACAATGAGCAGTTCTTC	CASSYRTRRYNEQFF
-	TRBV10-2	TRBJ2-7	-	TGCGCCAGCATGATGGGGGGTATCTACGAGCAGTACTTC	CASMMGGIYEQYF
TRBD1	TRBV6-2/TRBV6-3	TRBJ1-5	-	TGTGCCAGCAGTTACCCCGGGACAGGGGGCAATCAGCCCCAGCATTTT	CASSYPGTGGNQPQHF
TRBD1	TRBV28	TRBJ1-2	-	TGTGCCAGCACCGTCACCGGGGGACAGGGCGGTAACTATGGCTACACCTTC	CASTVTGGQGGNYGYTF
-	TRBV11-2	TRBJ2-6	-	TGTGCCAGCAGCCCAGGCGATTTCTTCGGGGCCAACGTCCTGACTTTC	CASSPGDFFGANVLTF
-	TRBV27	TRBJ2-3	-	TGTGCCAGCAGTCCGCTCGGGGCAGATACGCAGTATTTT	CASSPLGADTQYF
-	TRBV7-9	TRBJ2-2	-	TGTGCCAGCAGCTTAGCGGCTCGGAACACCGGGGAGCTGTTTTTT	CASSLAARNTGELFF
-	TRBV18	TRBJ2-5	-	TGTGCCAGCTCACCAAGGGGGACCCCCCAAGAGACCCAGTACTTC	CASSPRGTPQETQYF
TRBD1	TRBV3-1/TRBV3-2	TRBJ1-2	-	TGTGCCAGCAGCCGGGGACAGGTTAACTATGGCTACACCTTC	CASSRGQVNYGYTF
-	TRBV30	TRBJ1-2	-	TGTGCCTTGGAGTCGGGGTGGGGCTACACCTTC	CALESGWGYTF
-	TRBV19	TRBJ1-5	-	TGTGCCAGTAGTCCCGTTGTGAATCAGCCCCAGCATTTT	CASSPVVNQPQHF
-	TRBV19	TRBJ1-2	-	TGTGCCAGTAGTATACCCCTCGGCGGCGTCGATGGCTACACCTTC	CASSIPLGGVDGYTF
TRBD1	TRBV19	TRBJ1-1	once	TGTGCCAGTAGTTTCCGAGGTAGGGGACAGGGGGCTGAAGCTTTCTTT	CASSFRGRGQGAEAFF
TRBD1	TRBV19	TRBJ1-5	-	TGTGCCAGTAGTTCCCCTTTTCTACCGGGACAGGGGGCGAGAAGCAATCAGCCCCAGCATTTT	CASSSPFLPGQGARSNQPQHF
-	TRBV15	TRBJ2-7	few	TGTGCCACCAGCAGAGGGAGGGGGGGCAGCTCCTACGAGCAGTACTTC	CATSRGRGGSSYEQYF
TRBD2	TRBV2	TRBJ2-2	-	TGTGCCAGCAGCCAGCGGGGCCCCGCGAACACCGGGGAGCTGTTTTTT	CASSQRGPANTGELFF
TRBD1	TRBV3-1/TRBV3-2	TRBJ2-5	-	TGTGCCAGCAGCCACGAGACAGGGGGCGCGAAGACCCAGTACTTC	CASSHETGGAKTQYF
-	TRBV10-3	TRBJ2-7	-	TGTGCCATCAGTGAGTGGACAGTCGAGCAGTACTTC	CAISEWTVEQYF
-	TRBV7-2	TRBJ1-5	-	TGTGCCAGCAGCCCCCGGACAGATAGCAATCAGCCCCAGCATTTT	CASSPRTDSNQPQHF
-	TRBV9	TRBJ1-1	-	TGTGCCAGCAGCGGTACAGTGAACACTGAAGCTTTCTTT	CASSGTVNTEAFF
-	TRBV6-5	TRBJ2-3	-	TGTGCCAGCAGGACGAGGGTTCTCACAGATACGCAGTATTTT	CASRTRVLTDTQYF
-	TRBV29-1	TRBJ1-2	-	TGCAGCGCCCTCGGAGGGAGTGGGCGCTACACCTTC	CSALGGSGRYTF
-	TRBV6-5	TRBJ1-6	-	TGTGCCAGCAGTTACGGGGGACTGGCGACGGGGTCACCCCTCCACTTT	CASSYGGLATGSPLHF
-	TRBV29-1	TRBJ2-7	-	TGCAGCGCCCTTGGGGGGACAGCCTACGAGCAGTACTTC	CSALGGTAYEQYF
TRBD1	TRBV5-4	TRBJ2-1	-	TGTGCCAGCAGCTGGAGACAGGGGACCTACAATGAGCAGTTCTTC	CASSWRQGTYNEQFF